What follows are 12 T cell receptor beta chains derived from one specimen sequenced in a study of T cell responses to AZD1222 COVID-19 vaccine. The assay was immunoSEQ multiplex PCR, and TCRdb's table has in-frame clones only and misses some. Of more than 150,000 clones in the sample, more than 80% are singletons; the top ten hold under 7.5%. Sample: peripheral blood, taken on day 0 of AZD1222 vaccination. Receptors were obtained from an adult in good health.

V usage is TRBV6-5 and J usage is TRBJ1-4; no clear D. With 10 bases removed from V and 7 bases from J, the gap between germline ends came to 19 bases. Germline lookup yields CDR1 MNHEY and CDR2 SVGAGI. This CDR3 has 14 residues. For the CDR3, the DNA is TGTGCCACCAGCCTGGGAGGAGAGAGTGAAAAACTGTTTTTT. It specifies CATSLGGESEKLFF.

V is TRBV21-1 and J is TRBJ1-5. TRBV21-1 corresponds to a pseudogene. The CDR3 runs to 18 residues. The CDR3 nucleotides are TGTGCCAGCAGCAAAGCGGCCCCGGAGGGTTATAGCAATCAGCCCCAGCATTTT. It translates to CASSKAAPEGYSNQPQHF.

The V and J genes are TRBV11-2 and TRBJ2-7; either TRBD1 or TRBD2 may supply D (5 bases each). The CDR3 spans 15 residues. Germline-derived CDR1 and CDR2 are SGHAT and FQNNGV. V lost 6 bases and J lost 7, with 22 bases in between. The CDR3, as DNA: TGTGCCAGCAGTGGGCCGGACCTGGGACGACGGGAGCAGTACTTC. It is translated as CASSGPDLGRREQYF.

A note on this clone: Additional DNA sequences in this sample encode the identical CDR3. The rearrangement uses TRBV7-8 and TRBJ1-1; D uncertain. Trimming cost V 3 bases and J 2 bases, with 4 bases left between them. Germline lookup yields CDR1 SGHVS and CDR2 FQNEAQ. This CDR3 contains 12 residues. CDR3 protein: CASSFRNTEAFF. CDR3 DNA: TGTGCCAGCAGCTTTCGTAACACTGAAGCTTTCTTT.

The chain recombines TRBV5-1 with TRBJ2-2; 9 bases agree with TRBD2. Germline-derived CDR1 and CDR2 are SGHRS and YFSETQ. The CDR3 runs to 16 residues. J was trimmed by 2 bases and V by 4 bases; bases with no gene match: 6. The CDR3 DNA follows: TGCGCCAGCAGCACACTAGCGGGTGGAAACACCGGGGAGCTGTTTTTT. Its translation is CASSTLAGGNTGELFF.

This chain uses TRBV4-3 with TRBJ2-1; 7 nucleotides match TRBD2. Germline-derived CDR1 and CDR2 are LGHNA and YSLEER. J lost 4 bases, V lost 0 bases, and 3 bases had no gene match. This CDR3 comprises 15 residues. The CDR3 loop is CASSQDRGSYNEQFF. CDR3 sequence (DNA): TGCGCCAGCAGCCAAGATCGCGGGAGTTACAATGAGCAGTTCTTC.

The chain couples TRBV7-9 to TRBJ2-1, with D possibly matching TRBD2 (5 bases). Germline V gene sequence: CDR1 SEHNR, CDR2 FQNEAQ (reference sequence). The CDR3 loop spans 14 amino acids. Trimming removed 2 bases at V and 1 base at J, with 6 bases between. CDR3 sequence: CASSLSGSYNEQFF. The CDR3 DNA is TGTGCCAGCAGCTTAAGCGGTTCCTACAATGAGCAGTTCTTC.

This rearrangement joins TRBV13 to TRBJ1-4; 8 positions match TRBD1. The CDR3 is 15 amino acids. Germline V gene data show CDR1 as PRHDT and CDR2 as FYEKMQ (reference sequence). Germline trimming cut 5 bases from V and 7 bases from J; bases unmatched to any gene: 9. The CDR3 here is CASSPNRGIREKLFF. The CDR3 nucleotides are TGTGCCAGCAGCCCGAACAGGGGGATTCGTGAAAAACTGTTTTTT.

J is TRBJ1-4 and V is TRBV28; TRBD1 is a possible D gene (5 bases). V was shortened by 4 bases and J by 3 bases, with 12 bases between the two germline ends. The CDR3 extends over 15 amino acids. Germline values: CDR1 MDHEN, CDR2 SYDVKM. The CDR3 protein is CASSSWDVANEKLFF. The CDR3 DNA follows: TGTGCCAGCAGTTCCTGGGACGTGGCTAATGAAAAACTGTTTTTT.

The V and J genes are TRBV7-9 and TRBJ1-5; 11 bases are shared with TRBD1. Germline V lookup: CDR1 SEHNR, CDR2 FQNEAQ (reference sequence). This CDR3 is 19 amino acids long. V dropped 5 bases and J dropped 0; count of bases not matched to a gene: 12. The CDR3 region has the DNA TGTGCCAGCAGCCGCAGCGGGACAGGGGGGATTTATAGCAATCAGCCCCAGCATTTT. Protein sequence: CASSRSGTGGIYSNQPQHF.

This clone was seen only a few times. The chain is built from TRBV19 and TRBJ2-7; D is uncertain. The CDR3 extends over 16 amino acids. The V gene lost 0 bases and the J gene lost 5 bases, with 17 bases spanning the gap. Germline lookup yields CDR1 LNHDA and CDR2 SQIVND (reference sequence). The CDR3 DNA sequence: TGTGCCAGTAGTATAGACCTCGGGTCGTTGAGCAACGAGCAGTACTTC. This sequence encodes CASSIDLGSLSNEQYF.

The chain recombines TRBV5-6 with TRBJ2-1; TRBD1 matches 7 bases. V shed 4 bases, J shed 12 bases, and the junction held 10 bases outside the gene matches. Germline V gene sequence: CDR1 SGHDT, CDR2 YYEEEE. This CDR3 has 13 amino acids. The CDR3 loop is CASSPGQSKMQFF. The DNA for the CDR3 is TGTGCCAGCAGCCCGGGACAGTCGAAAATGCAGTTCTTC.